The following is a T cell receptor (beta chain) sequence with its context. Its antigen remains unidentified. Base qualities are not provided; no much larger clone lies one nucleotide away. The data were obtained in a study of T-cell memory formation after mild COVID-19 (dated by TCRdb to the early 2020s). With respect to the entire study: Most TCR sequence clusters were specific to one of the two donors. T-cell clones expanding and contracting after mild COVID-19 in a couple of donors were tracked by longitudinal TCRalpha and TCRbeta repertoire sequencing. The cohort comprised two young, previously healthy adult volunteers, one female and one male. On the study overall, not on this receptor specifically: The detection of some responding clones in pre-infection memory suggests that pre-existing cross-reactive memory T cells joined the SARS-CoV-2 response. Balanced CD4/CD8 phenotypes were observed for clones contracting from day 15 to 85, whereas a bias towards CD4+ was observed for a second wave of clones expanding from day 15 to 37. Contracting CD4+ clones appeared mostly in the CM and EM memory subsets, whereas CD8+ clones were enriched in EMRA. Whether the second-wave clones peaking on day 37 were SARS-CoV-2 specific was not confirmed. The study covered only two mild cases, and larger cohorts including severe cases with pre-infection samples were considered necessary.

Sequencing was performed on an Illumina NovaSeq 6000. Using 5'RACE with constant-segment primers, TCRalpha and TCRbeta cDNA libraries were constructed, with sample barcodes and unique molecular identifiers added in the process. RNA was extracted from every sample with Trizol reagent. Library amplification was performed in two PCR steps, and a second sample barcode and Illumina TruSeq adapters were introduced in the second step. Sequencing of the libraries was done on an Illumina NovaSeq, producing 2 x 150 bp paired-end reads. The original pipeline was this. With migec v1.2.7, reads were demultiplexed and then collapsed into UMI-guided consensus sequences. Using mixcr v2.1.11, UMI consensuses were aligned to TRA and TRB V and J templates and then assembled into clonotypes. A clonotype was counted as expanded or contracted only when both edgeR and NoisET called the clonotype significant, with the noise models trained on biological replicates. For edgeR calls, the thresholds were a false discovery rate-adjusted p below 0.01 and a log2 fold-change of 1. As an exploratory analysis of dynamics, max-normalized trajectories of the 1000 most abundant clonotypes were examined by PCA with hierarchical clustering. Separately sequenced CD4+ and CD8+ repertoires were used to assign a CD4 or CD8 phenotype to each responding clone. TCRdb cleaned the public reads at Q25 with fastp, built clones with MiXCR and kept in-frame beta chains. Each record represents a unique CDR3 protein, reported with the most common genes and DNA among its rows. The V and J calls come from TCRdb's annotation, not from the publication. The sample table lists 250,000 to 400,000 distinct CDR3 sequences, 14% of them with a count of one. The top ten constitute around 23% of the sample.

Ficoll-Paque density gradient centrifugation was used to isolate PBMCs. The CDR3 starts with the cysteine, ends with the phenylalanine, and has 16 residues. The read is trimmed to its CDR3 DNA, 48 bases read in frame from base 1. V loses 3 bases, J loses 5 bases, and the germline ends lie 19 bases apart. CDR1 and CDR2 (MGHDK, SYGVNS) derive from the germline V gene. This receptor was obtained from a man aged 18 to 29 who had mild COVID-19 (a few samples of this study predate the infection). The sample titles of this study are shuffled in the database, so cell type and time point are left out; the donor was told from shared clones. Sequenced input: PBMCs or a T cell subset sorted from them (not recorded which). The chain was built from TRBV25-1 and TRBJ2-5, with TRBD2 as a weak D call on 6 bases. The nucleotide sequence is TGTGCCAGCAGTGAGTTAAGAGAACACGCGGGGGAGACCCAGTACTTC. It is translated as CASSELREHAGETQYF.